This T cell receptor beta chain was identified in a study of blood T cells in healthy people across ages. Study-level information: Template-switching capture recovered about one barcoded beta molecule per two T cells.

Each donor supplied around 9.9 milliliters of peripheral blood. General study findings and limits: Observed TCR beta diversity per million T cells went down as age went up. This fall followed a roughly linear course with age. PBMCs that were unsorted prevented a conclusive naive versus antigen-experienced comparison.

A remark on this clonotype: Its matching antigen is unknown.

Primers used in a second PCR of about 6 to 11 cycles were a sample-barcoded 5' primer and a J-beta primer mix. TCRdb independently ran MiXCR on the 5' RACE reads; one entry per CDR3 protein. The data show roughly 730,000 distinct CDR3 sequences, roughly 50% seen once. CDR1 and CDR2 (germline): DFQATT, SNEGSKA (reference sequence). Germline trimming cut 5 bases from V and 8 bases from J; bases unmatched to any gene: 8. The CDR3 contains 14 residues. Input material: blood. This receptor was identified in a man aged 40-49 years in good health. The chain uses TRBV20-1 and TRBJ2-1; 11 bases map to TRBD2. CDR3 coding DNA: TGCAGTGCTCAGCCTAGCGGGAGGTTGGATGAGCAGTTCTTC. Amino acid sequence: CSAQPSGRLDEQFF.